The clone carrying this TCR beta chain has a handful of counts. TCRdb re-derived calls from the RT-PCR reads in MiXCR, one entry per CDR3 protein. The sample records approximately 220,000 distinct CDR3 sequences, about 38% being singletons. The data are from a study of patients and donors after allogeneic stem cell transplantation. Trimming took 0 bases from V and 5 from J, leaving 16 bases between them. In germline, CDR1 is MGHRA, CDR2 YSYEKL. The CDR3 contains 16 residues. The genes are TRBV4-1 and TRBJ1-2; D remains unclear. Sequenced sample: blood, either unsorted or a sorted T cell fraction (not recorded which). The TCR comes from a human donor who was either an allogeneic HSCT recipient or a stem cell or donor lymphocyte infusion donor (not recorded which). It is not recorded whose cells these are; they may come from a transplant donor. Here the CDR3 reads CASSQDRGNEFYGYTF. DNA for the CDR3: TGCGCCAGCAGCCAAGATCGAGGGAACGAATTTTATGGCTACACCTTC.